The 22 T cell receptor beta chains below were found in one sample sequenced in a study of blood T cell repertoires in COVID-19 (dated by TCRdb to 2019 to 2021). Library preparation was by the immunoSEQ multiplex PCR assay. Entries here come from immuneACCESS through TCRdb and include only in-frame sequences with V and J called. Some clones fail to appear in such tables; in the studies checked, an unresolved V gene covers under half of the shortfall, and the cause of the remainder is unknown. Present in this sample are some 300,000 clones, 86% of which were seen just once. Together, the top ten hold about 4.6% of the sample. Sequenced: PBMCs or T cells enriched from blood (not recorded which). The receptors come from a man aged 30 to 45 who had recovered from COVID-19.

The chain links TRBV11-2 to TRBJ1-2, with D possibly matching TRBD1 (6 bases). The germline V gene has CDR1 SGHAT and CDR2 FQNNGV. The CDR3 length is 15 residues. Trimming cost V 1 base and J 4 bases, with 13 bases left between them. CDR3: CASSLGGPGGYGYTF. The CDR3, as DNA: TGTGCCAGCAGCTTAGGGGGGCCGGGGGGCTATGGCTACACCTTC.

The chain links TRBV5-1 to TRBJ1-2; D is ambiguous. Trimming shortened V by 4 bases and J by 1 base, and 11 bases separated the two germline ends. The CDR3 is made up of 14 amino acids. CDR1 is SGHRS and CDR2 is YFSETQ in the germline V gene. The CDR3 DNA sequence: TGCGCCAGCAGCCCCGGGGTTCTTAACTATGGCTACACCTTC. It translates to CASSPGVLNYGYTF.

CDR3 sequence: CATSDSVVTDYFYGYTF. The CDR3 nucleotides read TGTGCCACCAGTGATTCTGTAGTTACAGATTATTTCTATGGCTACACCTTC. The rearrangement joins TRBV24-1 to TRBJ1-2; D gene ambiguous. Germline-derived CDR1 and CDR2 are KGHDR and SFDVKD. The CDR3 spans 17 residues. The V end lost 2 bases, the J end lost 4 bases, and 19 bases lay between the germline ends.

For the CDR3, the DNA is TGCAGTGCCGCAGGGGGCACTGAAGCTTTCTTT. Protein: CSAAGGTEAFF. This chain uses TRBV20-1 with TRBJ1-1; 7 bases are a match to TRBD1. In germline, CDR1 is DFQATT, CDR2 SNEGSKA (reference sequence). Unmatched junction bases numbered 2, after V lost 6 bases and J lost 4 bases. CDR3 size: 11 residues.

The chain couples TRBV4-2 to TRBJ2-3; 8 bases are shared with TRBD2. V lost 0 bases, J lost 2 bases, and 7 bases stayed unmatched. CDR3 length: 17 residues. The germline gives CDR1 LGHNA, CDR2 YNFKEQ. This chain's CDR3 is CASSQELSAGATDTQYF. The DNA for the CDR3 is TGTGCCAGCAGCCAAGAGTTATCAGCGGGGGCCACAGATACGCAGTATTTT.

V usage is TRBV18 and J usage is TRBJ2-5, with D possibly being TRBD1 (6 bases). The CDR3 consists of 14 residues. The germline V gene has CDR1 KGHSH and CDR2 LQKENI. Trimming took 5 bases from V and 0 from J, leaving 10 bases between them. The CDR3 reads CASSYTGYQETQYF. For the CDR3, the DNA is TGTGCCAGCTCATATACAGGGTACCAAGAGACCCAGTACTTC.

This clone was found a few times. The chain has TRBV19 and TRBJ2-2; 10 nucleotides match TRBD1. The CDR3 spans 16 residues. V lost 6 bases to trimming and J lost 4 bases; unmatched junction nucleotides: 8. Germline values: CDR1 LNHDA, CDR2 SQIVND (reference sequence). CDR3 loop: CASSTLDRGRTGELFF. The CDR3, as DNA: TGTGCCAGTAGCACCTTAGACAGGGGGCGCACCGGGGAGCTGTTTTTT.

This clone was counted ten times or more. The rearrangement links TRBV6-1 to TRBJ2-5; D is possibly TRBD2 (9 bases). Between the trimmed V and J ends, which lost 4 bases and 5 bases, there was a span of 20 bases. Germline CDR1 is MNHNS and CDR2 is SASEGT. The CDR3 covers 16 residues. CDR3 bases: TGTGCCAGCAGTGTGGCGGGAGGGACAGGCCGGGAGACCCAGTACTTC. Amino acid sequence: CASSVAGGTGRETQYF.

The rearrangement joins TRBV30 to TRBJ2-1, with a weak D call TRBD2 (6 bases). This CDR3 comprises 14 residues. Trimming stripped 3 bases from V and 6 bases from J, with 15 bases between. Germline CDR1 GTSNPN, CDR2 SVGIG (reference sequence). CDR3 sequence (DNA): TGTGCCTGGAGGGCTTCTAGCGTTGGCAATGAGCAGTTCTTC. Its translation: CAWRASSVGNEQFF.

The chain couples TRBV28 to TRBJ1-1; 10 nucleotides align to TRBD1. Germline lookup yields CDR1 MDHEN and CDR2 SYDVKM. V shed 6 bases and J 4 bases; nucleotides not matched to a gene: 5. The CDR3 runs to 14 residues. The DNA for the CDR3 is TGTGCCAGCAGCCTCGGACAGGGGGGCACTGAAGCTTTCTTT. Amino acids: CASSLGQGGTEAFF.

The gene calls are TRBV11-2 and TRBJ2-1; 13 positions agree with TRBD2. CDR1 and CDR2 from the germline V gene are SGHAT and FQNNGV. V lost 7 bases to trimming and J lost 6 bases; unmatched junction nucleotides: 9. The CDR3 consists of 16 residues. CDR3 in amino acids: CASKWTSGGRGNEQFF. CDR3 nucleotide sequence: TGTGCCAGCAAATGGACTAGCGGGGGCCGGGGCAATGAGCAGTTCTTC.

The rearrangement joins TRBV3-1 (or the pseudogene TRBV3-2) to TRBJ1-1; 8 bases align to TRBD1. There are 15 residues in the CDR3. The germline V gene encodes CDR1 LGHDT and CDR2 YNNKEL (reference sequence). With V trimmed by 4 bases and J by 4 bases, 8 bases remained unmatched. The CDR3, as DNA: TGTGCCAGCAGCCCCAGGGGGCGGGCGGGCACTGAAGCTTTCTTT. Protein: CASSPRGRAGTEAFF.

The V and J genes are TRBV5-4 and TRBJ2-4; weak D call: TRBD1 (6 bases). The CDR3 extends over 15 amino acids. Germline lookup yields CDR1 SGHNT and CDR2 YYREEE (reference sequence). The V end was cut by 3 bases, the J end by 3 bases, with 13 bases between. DNA for the CDR3: TGTGCCAGCAGCTGGAAGGGGGACGTCAAAAACATTCAGTACTTC. Its protein product is CASSWKGDVKNIQYF.

The chain links TRBV15 to TRBJ1-2, with no clear D. CDR3 size: 13 residues. The V gene lost 5 bases and the J gene lost 4 bases, with 11 bases spanning the gap. Looked up from germline, CDR1 is LNHNV and CDR2 is YYDKDF (reference sequence). This CDR3 is CATSFPAGYGYTF. The CDR3 bases are TGTGCCACCAGCTTCCCCGCAGGCTATGGCTACACCTTC.

J is TRBJ2-2 and V is TRBV9; 9 nucleotides match TRBD2. The CDR3 has 17 residues. The V segment lost 4 bases and the J segment 1 base; nucleotides outside the gene matches: 8. The V gene's germline CDR1 is SGDLS and CDR2 YYNGEE. CDR3 amino acids: CASSSGLARMNTGELFF. The CDR3 region has the DNA TGTGCCAGCAGCTCAGGACTAGCGCGCATGAACACCGGGGAGCTGTTTTTT.

The genes are TRBV5-1 and TRBJ2-1; 8 bases align to TRBD1. V shed 2 bases and J 9 bases; nucleotides not matched to a gene: 13. Germline V gene lookup returns CDR1 SGHRS and CDR2 YFSETQ. The CDR3 is 16 residues long. The DNA of the CDR3 is TGCGCCAGCAGCTTTCCCCAAGACAGGGGATACGGTGAGCAGTTCTTC. Translating it yields CASSFPQDRGYGEQFF.

This clone has just a few counts. This chain joins TRBV5-5 and TRBJ2-7; D not certain. Germline CDR1 reads SGHKS; CDR2 reads YYEKEE (reference sequence). This CDR3 region has 16 residues. Trimming cost V 2 bases and J 0 bases, with 15 bases left between them. The CDR3 DNA reads as TGTGCCAGCAGCTTCCCTAATCAGGCGAACTCCTACGAGCAGTACTTC. Translated, it gives CASSFPNQANSYEQYF.

The gene calls are TRBV3-1 (or the pseudogene TRBV3-2) and TRBJ1-4; 7 bases fit TRBD1. Germline CDR1 and CDR2: LGHDT and YNNKEL (reference sequence). J lost 2 bases, V lost 2 bases, and 2 bases had no gene match. The CDR3 has 15 residues. Here the CDR3 reads CASSQSDRTNEKLFF. CDR3 in DNA: TGTGCCAGCAGCCAATCGGACAGGACTAATGAAAAACTGTTTTTT.

This clone has just a few counts. The J gene is TRBJ1-1, the V gene TRBV7-9; D is undetermined. The V gene's germline CDR1 is SEHNR and CDR2 FQNEAQ (reference sequence). The CDR3 sequence is 13 residues long. Trimming took 0 bases from V and 6 from J, leaving 8 bases between them. The CDR3 region has the DNA TGTGCCAGCAGCTTAGCCAGGTTGTCTGAAGCTTTCTTT. The encoded protein is CASSLARLSEAFF.

The rearrangement links TRBV7-9 to TRBJ1-6; 7 bases agree with TRBD1. Germline V gene data show CDR1 as SEHNR and CDR2 as FQNEAQ (reference sequence). The CDR3 has 15 amino acids. Trimming at V came to 5 bases and at J to 5 bases, leaving 6 bases not matched to a gene. The CDR3: CASSPAGGNNSPLHF. In DNA form, the CDR3 reads TGTGCCAGCAGCCCGGCAGGGGGGAATAATTCACCCCTCCACTTT.

The V gene is TRBV4-2, the J gene TRBJ2-7; 10 bases are shared with TRBD1. J gave up 4 bases and V 3 bases, and 3 bases lay outside the gene matches. Germline CDR1 and CDR2: LGHNA and YNFKEQ. The CDR3 sequence is 14 residues long. The CDR3 region is CASSQGQGTYEQYF. CDR3 bases: TGTGCCAGCAGCCAGGGACAGGGGACTTACGAGCAGTACTTC.

The V gene is TRBV7-9, the J gene TRBJ2-7, with TRBD2 matching 7 bases. Germline V gene sequence: CDR1 SEHNR, CDR2 FQNEAQ (reference sequence). Unmatched junction bases numbered 20, after V lost 2 bases and J lost 4 bases. This CDR3 has 19 amino acids. The CDR3 loop is CASSLRDKMGEGTPYEQYF. DNA of the CDR3: TGTGCCAGCAGCTTACGCGACAAAATGGGGGAGGGCACTCCGTACGAGCAGTACTTC.